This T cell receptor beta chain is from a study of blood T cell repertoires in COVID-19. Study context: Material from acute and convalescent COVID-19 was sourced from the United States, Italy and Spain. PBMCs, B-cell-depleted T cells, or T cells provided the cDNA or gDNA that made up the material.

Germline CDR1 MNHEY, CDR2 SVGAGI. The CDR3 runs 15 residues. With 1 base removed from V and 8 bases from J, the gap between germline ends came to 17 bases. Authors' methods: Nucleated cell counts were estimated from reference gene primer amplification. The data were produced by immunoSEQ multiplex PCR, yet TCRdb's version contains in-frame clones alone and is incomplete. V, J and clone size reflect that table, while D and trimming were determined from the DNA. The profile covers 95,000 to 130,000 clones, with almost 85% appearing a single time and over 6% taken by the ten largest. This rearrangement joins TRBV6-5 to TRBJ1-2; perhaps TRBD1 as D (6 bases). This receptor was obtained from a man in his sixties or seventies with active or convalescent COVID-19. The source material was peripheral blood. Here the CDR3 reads CASSYLEQGGGGYTF. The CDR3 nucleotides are TGTGCCAGCAGTTACTTAGAACAGGGCGGTGGAGGCTACACCTTC.